The sequence of this TCR beta chain was determined in a study of cytomegalovirus exposure and HLA in healthy donors. For the study at large: Caucasian-associated ancestry cluster membership applied to around 76% of a few hundred genotyped donors. Study-level results: About 90% or about 30% of the time was how often most TCR beta V segments were productive, according to an earlier analysis. Sequencing probably produced one cluster of sequence variants that were highly shared.

The CDR3 length is 16 residues. The PCR was carried out with 60 Vbeta primers and 13 Jbeta primers. The method was immunoSEQ multiplex PCR; TCRdb's version includes in-frame clones alone and lacks a portion of them. The repertoire holds roughly 100,000 clones, with about three quarters as singletons. Remarks on this clone: Antigen: not known.

Sequenced input: PBMCs. The source of this sequence is a woman aged 18-29 years in good health and CMV-seropositive. The chain employs TRBV12-2 and TRBJ1-6. TRBV12-2 is recorded as a pseudogene. Written as DNA, the CDR3 is TGTGCAAGTCGCTTAATAATGAGCTCCTATAATTCACCCCTCCACTTT. Protein sequence: CASRLIMSSYNSPLHF.